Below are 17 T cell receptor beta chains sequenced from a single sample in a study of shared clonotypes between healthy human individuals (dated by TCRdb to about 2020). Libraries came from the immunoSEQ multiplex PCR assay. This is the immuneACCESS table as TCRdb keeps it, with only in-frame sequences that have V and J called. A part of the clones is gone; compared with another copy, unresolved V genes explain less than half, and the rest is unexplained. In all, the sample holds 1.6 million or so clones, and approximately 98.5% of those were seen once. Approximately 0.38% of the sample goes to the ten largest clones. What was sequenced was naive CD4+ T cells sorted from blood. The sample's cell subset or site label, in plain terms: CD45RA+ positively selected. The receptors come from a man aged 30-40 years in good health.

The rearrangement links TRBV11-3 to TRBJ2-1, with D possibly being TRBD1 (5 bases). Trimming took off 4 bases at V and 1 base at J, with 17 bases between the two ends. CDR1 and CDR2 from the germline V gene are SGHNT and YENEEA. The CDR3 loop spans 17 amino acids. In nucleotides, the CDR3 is TGTGCCAGCAGCTCCCGGGCAGGGCCTCTGTCCTACAATGAGCAGTTCTTC. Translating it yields CASSSRAGPLSYNEQFF. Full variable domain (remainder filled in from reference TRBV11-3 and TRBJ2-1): EAGVVQSPRYKIIEKKQPVAFWCNPISGHNTLYWYLQNLGQGPELLIRYENEEAVDDSQLPKDRFSAERLKGVDSTLKIQPAELGDSAVYLCASSSRAGPLSYNEQFFGPGTRLTVL.

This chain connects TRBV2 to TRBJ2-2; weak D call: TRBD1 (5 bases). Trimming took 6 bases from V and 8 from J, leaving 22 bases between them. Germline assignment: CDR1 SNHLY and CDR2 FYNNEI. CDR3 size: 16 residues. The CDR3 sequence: CASRATGSRGTGELFF. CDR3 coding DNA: TGTGCCAGCAGGGCGACCGGGTCAAGGGGCACTGGGGAGCTGTTTTTT.

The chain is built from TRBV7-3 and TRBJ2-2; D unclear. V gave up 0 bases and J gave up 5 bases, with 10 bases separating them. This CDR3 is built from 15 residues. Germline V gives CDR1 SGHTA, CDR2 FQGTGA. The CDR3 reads CASSLTLAGTGELFF. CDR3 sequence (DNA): TGTGCCAGCAGCTTAACGTTGGCCGGGACCGGGGAGCTGTTTTTT. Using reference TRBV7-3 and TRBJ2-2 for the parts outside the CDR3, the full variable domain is GAGVSQTPSNKVTEKGKYVELRCDPISGHTALYWYRQSLGQGPEFLIYFQGTGAADDSGLPNDRFFAVRPEGSVSTLKIQRTERGDSAVYLCASSLTLAGTGELFFGEGSRLTVL.

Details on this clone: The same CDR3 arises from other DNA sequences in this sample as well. The DNA of the CDR3 is TGCGCCAGCAGTGAGTCCCTGAACACCGGGGAGCTGTTTTTT. Translation gives CASSESLNTGELFF. The rearrangement uses TRBV10-1 and TRBJ2-2; no firm D call. From germline, CDR1 is WNHNN and CDR2 SYGVQD (reference sequence). V lost 0 bases to trimming and J lost 1 base, with 3 bases between them. The CDR3 spans 14 residues.

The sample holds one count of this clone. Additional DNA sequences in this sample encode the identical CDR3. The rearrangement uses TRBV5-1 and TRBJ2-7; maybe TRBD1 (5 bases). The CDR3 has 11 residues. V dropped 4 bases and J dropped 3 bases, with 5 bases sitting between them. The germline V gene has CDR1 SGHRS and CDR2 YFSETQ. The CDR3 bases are TGCGCCAGCAGCGACAGCTACGAGCAGTACTTC. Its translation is CASSDSYEQYF.

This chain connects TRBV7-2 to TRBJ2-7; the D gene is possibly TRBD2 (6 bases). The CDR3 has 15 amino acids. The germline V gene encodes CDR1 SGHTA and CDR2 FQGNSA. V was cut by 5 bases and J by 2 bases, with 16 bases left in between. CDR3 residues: CASSPPGTAAYEQYF. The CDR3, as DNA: TGTGCCAGCAGCCCCCCCGGGACTGCCGCCTACGAGCAGTACTTC.

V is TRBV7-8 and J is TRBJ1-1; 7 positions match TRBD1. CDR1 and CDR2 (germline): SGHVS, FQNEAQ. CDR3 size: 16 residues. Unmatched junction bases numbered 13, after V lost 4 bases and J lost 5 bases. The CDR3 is CASSSYYRGAGTEAFF. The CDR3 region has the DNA TGTGCCAGCAGCTCATACTACAGGGGAGCCGGGACTGAAGCTTTCTTT.

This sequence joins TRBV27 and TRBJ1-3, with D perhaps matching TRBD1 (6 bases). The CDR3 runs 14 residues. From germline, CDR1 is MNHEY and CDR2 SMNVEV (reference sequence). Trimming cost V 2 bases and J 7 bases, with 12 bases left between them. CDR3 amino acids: CASSLTGTTNTIYF. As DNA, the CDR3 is TGTGCCAGCAGTTTAACAGGGACTACGAACACCATATATTTT.

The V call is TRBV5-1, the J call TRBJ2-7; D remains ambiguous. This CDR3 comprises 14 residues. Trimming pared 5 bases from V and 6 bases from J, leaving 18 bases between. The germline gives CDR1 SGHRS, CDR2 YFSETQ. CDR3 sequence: CASSPSRLTGEQYF. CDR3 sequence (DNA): TGCGCCAGCAGTCCTTCTAGGCTTACGGGCGAGCAGTACTTC. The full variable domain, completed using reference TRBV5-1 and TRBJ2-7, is KAGVTQTPRYLIKTRGQQVTLSCSPISGHRSVSWYQQTPGQGLQFLFEYFSETQRNKGNFPGRFSGRQFSNSRSEMNVSTLELGDSALYLCASSPSRLTGEQYFGPGTRLTVT.

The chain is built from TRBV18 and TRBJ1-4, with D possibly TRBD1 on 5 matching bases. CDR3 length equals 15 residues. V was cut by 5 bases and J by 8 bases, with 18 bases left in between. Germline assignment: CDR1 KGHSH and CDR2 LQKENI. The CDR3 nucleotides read TGTGCCAGCTCAAACGCCGGGGCCGAGGGAGAAAAACTGTTTTTT. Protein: CASSNAGAEGEKLFF.

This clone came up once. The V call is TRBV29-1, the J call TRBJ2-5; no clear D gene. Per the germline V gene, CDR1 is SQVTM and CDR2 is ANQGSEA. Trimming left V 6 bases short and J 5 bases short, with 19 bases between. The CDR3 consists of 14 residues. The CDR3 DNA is TGCAGCGTCCAGGACCAAGCCAAAAGGGAGACCCAGTACTTC. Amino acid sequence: CSVQDQAKRETQYF.

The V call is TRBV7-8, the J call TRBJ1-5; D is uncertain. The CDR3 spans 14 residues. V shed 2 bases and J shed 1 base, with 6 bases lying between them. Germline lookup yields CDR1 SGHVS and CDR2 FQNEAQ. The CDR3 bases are TGTGCCAGCAGCTTACAACAGAGCAATCAGCCCCAGCATTTT. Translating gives CASSLQQSNQPQHF.

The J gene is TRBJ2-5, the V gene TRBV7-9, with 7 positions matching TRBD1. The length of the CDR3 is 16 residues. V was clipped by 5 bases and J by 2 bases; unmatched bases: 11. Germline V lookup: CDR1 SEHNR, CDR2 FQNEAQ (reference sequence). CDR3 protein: CASSDLQGMGQETQYF. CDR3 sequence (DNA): TGTGCCAGCAGCGACCTACAGGGGATGGGACAAGAGACCCAGTACTTC.

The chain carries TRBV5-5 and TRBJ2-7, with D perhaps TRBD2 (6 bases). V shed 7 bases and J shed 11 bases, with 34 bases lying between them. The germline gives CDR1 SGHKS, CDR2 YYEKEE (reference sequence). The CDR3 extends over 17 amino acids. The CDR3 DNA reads TGTGCCAGCGGAGCAACGACCTCGGGACCGCTCGGGGGAGGAAAGTACTTC. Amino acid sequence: CASGATTSGPLGGGKYF. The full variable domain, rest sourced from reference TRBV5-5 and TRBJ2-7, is DAGVTQSPTHLIKTRGQQVTLRCSPISGHKSVSWYQQVLGQGPQFIFQYYEKEERGRGNFPDRFSARQFPNYSSELNVNALLLGDSALYLCASGATTSGPLGGGKYFGPGTRLTVT.

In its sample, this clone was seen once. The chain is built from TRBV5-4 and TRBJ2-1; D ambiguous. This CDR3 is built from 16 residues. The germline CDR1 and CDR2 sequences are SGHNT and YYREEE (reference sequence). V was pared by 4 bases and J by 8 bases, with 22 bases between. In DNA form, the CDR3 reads TGTGCCAGCAGCCCGAAGGCTACACGCACCGGGCATGAGCAGTTCTTC. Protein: CASSPKATRTGHEQFF.

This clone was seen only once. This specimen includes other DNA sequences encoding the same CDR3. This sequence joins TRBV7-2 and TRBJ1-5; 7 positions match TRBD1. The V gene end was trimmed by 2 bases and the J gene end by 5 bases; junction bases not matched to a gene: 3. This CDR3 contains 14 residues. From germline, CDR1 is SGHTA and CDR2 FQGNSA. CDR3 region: CASSLRTGDQPQHF. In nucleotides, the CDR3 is TGTGCCAGCAGCTTACGCACAGGGGATCAGCCCCAGCATTTT.

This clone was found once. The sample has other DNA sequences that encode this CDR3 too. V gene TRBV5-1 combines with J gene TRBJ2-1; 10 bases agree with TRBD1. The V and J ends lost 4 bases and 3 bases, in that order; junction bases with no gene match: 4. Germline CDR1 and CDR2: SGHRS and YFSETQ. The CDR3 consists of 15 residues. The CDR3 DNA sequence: TGCGCCAGCAGCCCCGGGACAGGGGACTACAATGAGCAGTTCTTC. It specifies CASSPGTGDYNEQFF. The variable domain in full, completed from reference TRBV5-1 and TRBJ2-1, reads KAGVTQTPRYLIKTRGQQVTLSCSPISGHRSVSWYQQTPGQGLQFLFEYFSETQRNKGNFPGRFSGRQFSNSRSEMNVSTLELGDSALYLCASSPGTGDYNEQFFGPGTRLTVL.